A single sample gave rise to the 7 T cell receptor beta chains below, sequenced in a study of T cells after posttransplantation cyclophosphamide. Measured with immunoSEQ multiplex PCR; TCRdb has only the in-frame clones, and not every one. This table has roughly 14,000 clones, over 75% appearing once. Sequencing was performed on memory CD4+ T cells sorted from PBMCs. The receptors here all came from a man aged 45 to 65 in good health, CMV-negative, and a related stem cell transplant donor.

The chain combines TRBV7-6 with TRBJ1-4; D is undetermined. V lost 5 bases and J 6 bases, leaving 7 bases between the germline ends. Germline-derived CDR1 and CDR2 are SGHVS and FNYEAQ. The CDR3 contains 12 residues. CDR3: CASSPGDEKLFF. The CDR3 region has the DNA TGTGCCAGCAGCCCAGGCGATGAAAAACTGTTTTTT.

This sequence joins TRBV5-4 and TRBJ2-1; 8 bases line up with TRBD1. The CDR3 is 16 amino acids. The V gene end was trimmed by 2 bases and the J gene end by 0 bases; junction bases not matched to a gene: 4. Per the germline V gene, CDR1 is SGHNT and CDR2 is YYREEE (reference sequence). CDR3 sequence: CASSFRGLNSYNEQFF. CDR3 nucleotides: TGTGCCAGCAGCTTCAGGGGGCTTAACTCCTACAATGAGCAGTTCTTC.

In its sample, this clone was seen a few times. The chain employs TRBV9 and TRBJ2-7; D unclear. This CDR3 has 14 amino acids. The V and J ends lost 2 bases and 3 bases respectively, with 12 bases between them. The V gene's germline CDR1 is SGDLS and CDR2 YYNGEE. CDR3 nucleotides: TGTGCCAGCAGCGTTACTGGGCACAGCTACGAGCAGTACTTC. It encodes CASSVTGHSYEQYF.

As DNA, the CDR3 is TGTGCCAGTAGTTCCACGGGGGGATCGGCTGAAGCTTTCTTT. It codes for CASSSTGGSAEAFF. This chain links TRBV19 with TRBJ1-1; tentatively, D is TRBD1 (5 bases). Trimming stripped 5 bases from V and 6 bases from J, with 16 bases between. The length of the CDR3 is 14 residues. Germline lookup yields CDR1 LNHDA and CDR2 SQIVND (reference sequence).

The chain carries TRBV7-2 and TRBJ2-4; D is ambiguous. This CDR3 is 14 amino acids long. CDR1 SGHTA and CDR2 FQGNSA come from the germline V gene. Between the trimmed V and J ends, which lost 3 bases and 7 bases, there was a span of 13 bases. The CDR3 DNA follows: TGTGCCAGCAGCTTGCAACAGAGTCCTAACATTCAGTACTTC. Translating it yields CASSLQQSPNIQYF. The full variable domain, its missing parts supplied by reference TRBV7-2 and TRBJ2-4, is GAGVSQSPSNKVTEKGKDVELRCDPISGHTALYWYRQSLGQGLEFLIYFQGNSAPDKSGLPSDRFSAERTGGSVSTLTIQRTQQEDSAVYLCASSLQQSPNIQYFGAGTRLSVL.

The rearrangement uses TRBV5-1 and TRBJ1-1; TRBD1 might be the D (5 bases). This CDR3 contains 15 residues. The germline CDR1 and CDR2 sequences are SGHRS and YFSETQ. The V end lost 3 bases, the J end lost 1 base, and 13 bases lay between the germline ends. The CDR3 protein is CASSSQGFENTEAFF. The CDR3 DNA reads as TGCGCCAGCAGCTCTCAGGGTTTTGAGAACACTGAAGCTTTCTTT.

J is TRBJ1-1 and V is TRBV18; a possible D gene is TRBD1 (5 bases). Germline lookup yields CDR1 KGHSH and CDR2 LQKENI. The CDR3 is 15 residues long. Trimming shortened V by 3 bases and J by 6 bases, and 17 bases separated the two germline ends. DNA of the CDR3: TGTGCCAGCTCACCGGGAGGGCAGGGTCGAGCTGAAGCTTTCTTT. Encoded protein: CASSPGGQGRAEAFF.